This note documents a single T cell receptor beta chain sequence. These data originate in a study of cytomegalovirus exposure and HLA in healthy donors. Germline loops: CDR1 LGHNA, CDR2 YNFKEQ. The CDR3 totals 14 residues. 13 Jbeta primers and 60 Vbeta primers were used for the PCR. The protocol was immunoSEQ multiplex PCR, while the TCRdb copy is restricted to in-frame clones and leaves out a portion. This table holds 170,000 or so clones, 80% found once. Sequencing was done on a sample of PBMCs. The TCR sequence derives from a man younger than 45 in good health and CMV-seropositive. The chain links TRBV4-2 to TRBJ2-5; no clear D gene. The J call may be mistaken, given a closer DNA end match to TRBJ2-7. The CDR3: CASSQAGSVAEQYF. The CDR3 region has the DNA TGTGCCAGCAGCCAAGCAGGATCCGTGGCCGAGCAGTACTTC.